This T cell receptor (beta chain) emerged from a study of CXCR3-negative and CXCR3-positive naive CD8 T cells. General study findings and limits: CXCR3-negative naive cells had less hydrophobic TRB CDR3s than did CXCR3-positive naive cells.

TRB cDNA was prepared as libraries by UMI-labeled 5' RACE. One entry per CDR3 protein, without DNA, is what TCRdb gives after re-calling the 5' RACE reads. The sample's table shows roughly 140,000 distinct CDR3 sequences. In the case of this clonotype: What it binds is not known.

The V gene's germline CDR1 is SQVTM and CDR2 ANQGSEA. There are 15 residues in the CDR3. Sequencing was performed on naive CXCR3+ CD8+ T cells from blood. Subset indicated: CD45RO-CCR7+CD27+CD95- naive CD8+ T cells expressing CXCR3 (TNR3+). V usage is TRBV29-1 and J usage is TRBJ2-7; TCRdb's D call, TRBD1, is unchecked because there is no DNA. The sequence was obtained from a human donor in good health. Some clones in this sample may be carry-over from other donors' samples. CDR3 sequence reads: CSVNTGTPGDYEQYF.